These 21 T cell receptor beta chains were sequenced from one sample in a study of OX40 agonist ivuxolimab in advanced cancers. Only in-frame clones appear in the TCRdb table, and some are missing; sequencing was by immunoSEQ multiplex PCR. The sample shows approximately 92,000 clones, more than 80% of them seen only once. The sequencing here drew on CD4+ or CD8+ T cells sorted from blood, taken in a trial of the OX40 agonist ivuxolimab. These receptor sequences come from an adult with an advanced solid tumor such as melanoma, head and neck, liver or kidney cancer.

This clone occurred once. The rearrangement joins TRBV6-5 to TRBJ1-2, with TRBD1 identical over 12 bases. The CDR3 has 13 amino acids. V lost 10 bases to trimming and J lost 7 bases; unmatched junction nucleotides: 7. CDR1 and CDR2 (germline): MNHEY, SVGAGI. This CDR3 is CATRDRGLGGYTF. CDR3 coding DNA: TGTGCCACTCGGGACAGGGGGCTTGGTGGCTACACCTTC.

CDR3 residues: CASSTGLTLSYNEQFF. In DNA, the CDR3 is TGCGCCAGCAGCACCGGACTGACGCTATCCTACAATGAGCAGTTCTTC. The J gene is TRBJ2-1, the V gene TRBV5-1, with D maybe TRBD2 (5 bases). The germline V and J ends were trimmed by 4 bases and 1 base, with 15 bases remaining between them. From germline, CDR1 is SGHRS and CDR2 YFSETQ. The CDR3 is made up of 16 amino acids.

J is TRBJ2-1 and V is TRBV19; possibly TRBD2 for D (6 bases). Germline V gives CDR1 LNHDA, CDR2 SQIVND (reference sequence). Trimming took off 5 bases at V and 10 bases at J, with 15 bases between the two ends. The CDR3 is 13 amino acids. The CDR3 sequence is CASSSRDVDEQFF. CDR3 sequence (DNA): TGTGCCAGTAGTTCGCGGGACGTGGACGAGCAGTTCTTC.

This chain's CDR3 is CASSPGGGYNNEQFF. In nucleotides, the CDR3 is TGCGCCAGCAGCCCCGGGGGCGGTTATAACAATGAGCAGTTCTTC. The J gene is TRBJ2-1, the V gene TRBV5-1; the D call may be TRBD1 or TRBD2 (6 bases each). This CDR3 spans 15 amino acids. V shed 4 bases and J shed 5 bases, with 16 bases lying between them. CDR1 is SGHRS, CDR2 YFSETQ, per germline.

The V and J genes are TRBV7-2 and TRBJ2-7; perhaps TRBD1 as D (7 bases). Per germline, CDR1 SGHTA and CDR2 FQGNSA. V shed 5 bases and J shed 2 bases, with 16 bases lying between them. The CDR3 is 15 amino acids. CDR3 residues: CASSPASRGAYEQYF. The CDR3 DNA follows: TGTGCCAGCAGCCCGGCTAGCAGGGGGGCCTACGAGCAGTACTTC.

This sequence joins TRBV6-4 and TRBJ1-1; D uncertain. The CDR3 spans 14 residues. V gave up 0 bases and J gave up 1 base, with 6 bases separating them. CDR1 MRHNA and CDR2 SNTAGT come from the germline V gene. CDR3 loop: CASSDSSKNTEAFF. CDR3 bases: TGTGCCAGCAGTGACTCGAGTAAGAACACTGAAGCTTTCTTT.

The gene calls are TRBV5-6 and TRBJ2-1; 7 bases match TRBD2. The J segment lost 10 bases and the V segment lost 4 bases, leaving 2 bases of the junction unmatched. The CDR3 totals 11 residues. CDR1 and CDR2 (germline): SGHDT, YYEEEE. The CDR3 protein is CASSRGEEQFF. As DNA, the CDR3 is TGTGCCAGCAGCCGGGGGGAGGAGCAGTTCTTC.

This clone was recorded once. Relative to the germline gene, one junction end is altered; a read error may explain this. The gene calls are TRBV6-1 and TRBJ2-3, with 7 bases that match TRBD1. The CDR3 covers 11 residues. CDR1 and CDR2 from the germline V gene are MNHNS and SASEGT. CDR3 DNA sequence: TGTGCCAGCAGTGAAGCCCGGGACAGAGTTTTT. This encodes CASSEARDRVF.

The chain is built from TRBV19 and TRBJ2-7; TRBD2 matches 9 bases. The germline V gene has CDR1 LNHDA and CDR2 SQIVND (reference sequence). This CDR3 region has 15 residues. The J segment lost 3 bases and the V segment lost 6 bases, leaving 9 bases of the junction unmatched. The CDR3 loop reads CASSKYSGGDYEQYF. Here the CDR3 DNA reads TGTGCCAGTAGCAAATATAGCGGGGGAGACTACGAGCAGTACTTC.

The CDR3 spells CASRIVTGNREQFF. CDR3 nucleotides: TGTGCCAGCAGGATAGTGACAGGGAACAGGGAGCAGTTCTTC. The chain is built from TRBV6-5 and TRBJ2-1; TRBD1 agrees at 7 bases. Per germline, CDR1 MNHEY and CDR2 SVGAGI. The CDR3 consists of 14 residues. V lost 6 bases to trimming and J lost 10 bases; unmatched junction nucleotides: 12.

The CDR3 sequence is CASSQGEVFPYNEQFF. As DNA, the CDR3 is TGCGCCAGCAGCCAAGGAGAGGTTTTCCCCTACAATGAGCAGTTCTTC. The V call is TRBV4-3, the J call TRBJ2-1; D unresolved. Germline CDR1 reads LGHNA; CDR2 reads YSLEER. CDR3 length equals 16 residues. Deletions cut 1 base from V and 2 bases from J, with 12 bases between.

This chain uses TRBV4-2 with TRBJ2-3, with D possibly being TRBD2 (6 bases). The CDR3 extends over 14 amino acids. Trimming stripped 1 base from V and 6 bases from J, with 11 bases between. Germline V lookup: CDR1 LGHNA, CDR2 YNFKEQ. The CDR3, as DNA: TGTGCCAGCAGCCAAGCGGCTAGCGAGGATACGCAGTATTTT. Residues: CASSQAASEDTQYF.

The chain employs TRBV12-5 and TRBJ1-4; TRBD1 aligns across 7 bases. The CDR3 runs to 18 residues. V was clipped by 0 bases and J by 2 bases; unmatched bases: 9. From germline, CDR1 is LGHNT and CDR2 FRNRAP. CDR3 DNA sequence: TGTGCTAGTGGTTTGGTTCCCCCAGACAGGGTGACTAATGAAAAACTGTTTTTT. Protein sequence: CASGLVPPDRVTNEKLFF.

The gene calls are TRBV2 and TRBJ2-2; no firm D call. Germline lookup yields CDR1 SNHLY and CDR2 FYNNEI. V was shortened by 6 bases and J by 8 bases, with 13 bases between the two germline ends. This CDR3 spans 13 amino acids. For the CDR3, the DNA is TGTGCCAGCAGGAGCCCAAATAGGGGGGAGCTGTTTTTT. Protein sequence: CASRSPNRGELFF.

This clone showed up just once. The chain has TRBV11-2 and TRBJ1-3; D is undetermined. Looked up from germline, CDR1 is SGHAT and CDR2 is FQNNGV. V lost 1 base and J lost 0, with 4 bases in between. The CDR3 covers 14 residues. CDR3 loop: CASSLGSSGNTIYF. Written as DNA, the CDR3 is TGTGCCAGCAGCTTAGGTAGCTCTGGAAACACCATATATTTT.

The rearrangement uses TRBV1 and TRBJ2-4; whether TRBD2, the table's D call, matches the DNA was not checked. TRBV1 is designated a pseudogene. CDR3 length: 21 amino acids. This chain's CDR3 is CTSSQGRQFEAGGLAKNIQYF. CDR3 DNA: TGCACCAGCAGCCAAGGGAGGCAATTCGAAGCGGGAGGCTTAGCCAAAAACATTCAGTACTTC.

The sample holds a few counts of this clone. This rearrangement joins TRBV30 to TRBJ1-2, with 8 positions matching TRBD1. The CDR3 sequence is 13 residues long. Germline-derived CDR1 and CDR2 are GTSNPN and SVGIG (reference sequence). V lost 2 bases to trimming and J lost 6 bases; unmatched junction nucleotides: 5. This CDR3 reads CAWSTQGADGYTF. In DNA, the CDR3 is TGTGCCTGGAGTACTCAGGGGGCCGATGGCTACACCTTC.

CDR3 in amino acids: CASSPSGASMGDYGYTF. In DNA, the CDR3 is TGTGCCAGCAGCCCCTCGGGAGCCTCCATGGGGGACTATGGCTACACCTTC. V usage is TRBV7-9 and J usage is TRBJ1-2; perhaps TRBD1 as D (5 bases). The CDR3 loop spans 17 amino acids. Trimming stripped 5 bases from V and 3 bases from J, with 22 bases between. Looked up from germline, CDR1 is SEHNR and CDR2 is FQNEAQ (reference sequence).

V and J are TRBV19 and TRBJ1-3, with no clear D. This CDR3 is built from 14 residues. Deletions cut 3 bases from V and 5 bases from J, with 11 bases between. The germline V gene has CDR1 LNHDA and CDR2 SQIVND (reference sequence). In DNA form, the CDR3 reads TGTGCCAGTAGTATTGACGGGAAAAGAAACACCATATATTTT. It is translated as CASSIDGKRNTIYF.

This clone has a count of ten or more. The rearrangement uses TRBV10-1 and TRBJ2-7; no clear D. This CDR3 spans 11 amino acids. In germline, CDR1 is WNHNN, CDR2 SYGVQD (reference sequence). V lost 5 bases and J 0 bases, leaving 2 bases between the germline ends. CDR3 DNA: TGCGCCAGCAGTTCCTCCTACGAGCAGTACTTC. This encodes CASSSSYEQYF.

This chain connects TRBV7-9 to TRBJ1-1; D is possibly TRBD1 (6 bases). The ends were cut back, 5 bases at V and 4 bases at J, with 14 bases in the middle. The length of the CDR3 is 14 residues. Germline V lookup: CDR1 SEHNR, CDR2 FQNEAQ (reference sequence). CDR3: CASSPPLGGTEAFF. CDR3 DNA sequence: TGTGCCAGCAGCCCTCCACTAGGGGGCACTGAAGCTTTCTTT.